The T cell receptor (beta chain) described here comes from a study of CD8 T cells in ankylosing spondylitis. Library preparation for TCR beta used quantitative 5'-RACE with molecular barcodes. TCRdb re-analysed the 5' RACE reads in MiXCR, keeping a single row per CDR3 protein. The sample records under 550,000 distinct CDR3 sequences, roughly 25% being singletons. Findings and limits, study-wide: Clones that were linked to disease were CD8+ and were relatively rare in peripheral blood. Some of these motif variants have turned up before, in reports on reactive arthritis synovial fluid and blood. It was reported that disease-linked clones were significantly enriched in matched ankylosing spondylitis synovial fluid. For ankylosing spondylitis blood, a TCR beta motif of several highly homologous variants appeared characteristic.

A note on this clonotype: Antigen: not known.

This sequence originates from a male donor with ankylosing spondylitis. Sequenced input: blood, either unsorted or a sorted T cell fraction (not recorded which).

CDR3 loop: CASSFLAGGNYGYTF. In DNA, the CDR3 is TGTGCCAGCAGCTTTTTGGCAGGGGGCAACTATGGCTACACCTTC. V usage is TRBV3-1 and J usage is TRBJ1-2; 8 nucleotides align to TRBD1. The trim removed 5 bases at V and 2 bases at J, leaving 7 bases unmatched. There are 15 residues in the CDR3. Germline values: CDR1 LGHDT, CDR2 YNNKEL (reference sequence).